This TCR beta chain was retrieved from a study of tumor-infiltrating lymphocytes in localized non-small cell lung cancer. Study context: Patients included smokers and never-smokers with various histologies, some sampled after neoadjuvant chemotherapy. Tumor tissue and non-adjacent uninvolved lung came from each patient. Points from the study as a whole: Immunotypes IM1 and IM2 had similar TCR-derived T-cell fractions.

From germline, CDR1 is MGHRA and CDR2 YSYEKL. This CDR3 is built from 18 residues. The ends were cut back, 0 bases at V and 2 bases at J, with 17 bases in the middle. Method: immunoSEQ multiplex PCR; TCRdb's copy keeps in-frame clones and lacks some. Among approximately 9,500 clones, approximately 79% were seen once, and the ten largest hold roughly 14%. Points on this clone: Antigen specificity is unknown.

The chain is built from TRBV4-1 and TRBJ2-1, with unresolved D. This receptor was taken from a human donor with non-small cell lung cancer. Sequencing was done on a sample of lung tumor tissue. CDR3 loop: CASSQDGGSRQPYNEQFF. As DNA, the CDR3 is TGCGCCAGCAGCCAAGATGGCGGTTCGAGGCAACCCTACAATGAGCAGTTCTTC.